Reported below is one T cell receptor (beta chain). Source study methods: The assay estimated nucleated cells by amplifying reference gene primers. Assay used: immunoSEQ multiplex PCR; TCRdb lists only in-frame clones, some missing. V and J calls and clone size are as listed in that table; D and trimming were resolved from the DNA. The table includes hundreds of thousands of clones, 83% detected once. The CDR3 covers 13 residues. Trimming removed 0 bases from V and 13 bases from J, with 14 bases in between. Germline V gene data show CDR1 as SGDLS and CDR2 as YYNGEE. The data are from a study of blood T cell repertoires in COVID-19. The overall study: Sample material is recorded as cDNA or gDNA derived from T cells, B-cell-depleted T cells, or PBMCs.

Material: peripheral blood. The sequence derives from a woman aged 45 to 65 with acute or convalescent COVID-19. V gene TRBV9 combines with J gene TRBJ2-1; tentatively, D is TRBD2 (5 bases). CDR3 residues: CASSVGAGPVQFF. For the CDR3, the DNA is TGTGCCAGCAGCGTAGGGGCGGGTCCTGTCCAGTTCTTC.